This T cell receptor beta chain derives from a study of blood T cell repertoires in COVID-19. As for the study in general: Donors in the United States, Italy and Spain gave samples during acute or convalescent COVID-19. The cDNA or gDNA used as material had been derived from T cells, B-cell-depleted T cells, or PBMCs.

In the original processing: It was from reference gene primer amplification that nucleated cell counts were estimated. Only in-frame clones appear in the TCRdb table, and some are missing; sequencing was by immunoSEQ multiplex PCR. That table gives V, J and clone size, and the DNA gave D and trimming. This sample yields 91,000 or so clones, of which around nine tenths are seen a single time; roughly 3.9% belongs to the top ten. The CDR3 is 15 amino acids. In germline, CDR1 is SGHNT, CDR2 YYREEE (reference sequence). V lost 0 bases, J lost 0 bases, and 10 bases lay in between. The source is a woman between 45 and 60 years old in a cohort sampled during active COVID-19. This chain links TRBV5-4 with TRBJ2-7, with D hard to call. The sequenced sample was peripheral blood. CDR3 region: CASSLVGRTSYEQYF. DNA for the CDR3: TGTGCCAGCAGCTTGGTGGGCAGAACCTCCTACGAGCAGTACTTC.